The 10 T cell receptor beta chains listed next were all sequenced from one sample in a study of cytomegalovirus exposure and HLA in healthy donors. Amplification used 60 Vbeta primers and 13 Jbeta primers. Assay: immunoSEQ multiplex PCR; the TCRdb copy retains only in-frame clones and omits some. The sample records approximately 160,000 clones, around 80% being singletons. Sequencing input: PBMCs. The origin of the receptors is a woman younger than 35 in good health and CMV-seronegative.

The chain recombines TRBV5-1 with TRBJ2-5; the match to TRBD2 covers 13 bases. The germline gives CDR1 SGHRS, CDR2 YFSETQ. This CDR3 has 19 amino acids. Trimming took 4 bases from V and 5 from J; bases not matched to a gene: 17. The DNA of the CDR3 is TGCGCCAGCAGCCCCCGCGCGACTGGGACTAGCGGGAAAGGGGAGACCCAGTACTTC. Translating gives CASSPRATGTSGKGETQYF. The variable domain in full, with the rest retrieved from reference TRBV5-1 and TRBJ2-5, is KAGVTQTPRYLIKTRGQQVTLSCSPISGHRSVSWYQQTPGQGLQFLFEYFSETQRNKGNFPGRFSGRQFSNSRSEMNVSTLELGDSALYLCASSPRATGTSGKGETQYFGPGTRLLVL.

This clone was counted only a few times. The chain carries TRBV6-4 and TRBJ2-1; TRBD2 matches 12 bases. This CDR3 spans 15 amino acids. CDR1 MRHNA and CDR2 SNTAGT come from the germline V gene. With V trimmed by 2 bases and J by 4 bases, 0 bases remained unmatched. CDR3 DNA sequence: TGTGCCAGCAGTGACGGGACTAGCGGGTACAATGAGCAGTTCTTC. It encodes CASSDGTSGYNEQFF.

V and J are TRBV2 and TRBJ2-2; D remains ambiguous. The CDR3 extends over 15 amino acids. With 2 bases removed from V and 0 bases from J, the gap between germline ends came to 7 bases. The germline V gene has CDR1 SNHLY and CDR2 FYNNEI. The CDR3 DNA reads TGTGCCAGCAGTGAATGGCAGGCGAACACCGGGGAGCTGTTTTTT. This translates into CASSEWQANTGELFF.

The chain carries TRBV6-1 and TRBJ2-7, with 8 nucleotides matching TRBD2. Per germline, CDR1 MNHNS and CDR2 SASEGT. The CDR3 contains 11 residues. The trim removed 6 bases at V and 8 bases at J, leaving 3 bases unmatched. CDR3 sequence: CASRRGGQQYF. CDR3 DNA sequence: TGTGCCAGCAGACGGGGGGGCCAGCAGTACTTC.

This sequence joins TRBV27 and TRBJ1-5; D is undetermined. CDR3 length equals 15 residues. Trimming cost V 7 bases and J 3 bases, with 16 bases left between them. The germline V gene has CDR1 MNHEY and CDR2 SMNVEV (reference sequence). The CDR3 nucleotides are TGTGCCAGCAAATCCTTGGCAGCGAACAATCAGCCCCAGCATTTT. The encoded protein is CASKSLAANNQPQHF.

This clone was seen only a few times. The chain has TRBV7-9 and TRBJ2-1; D gene unclear. Germline values: CDR1 SEHNR, CDR2 FQNEAQ (reference sequence). This CDR3 is 13 amino acids long. V dropped 1 base and J dropped 5 bases, with 6 bases sitting between them. CDR3 loop: CASSLVRDNEQFF. The CDR3 DNA reads TGTGCCAGCAGCTTAGTTAGAGACAATGAGCAGTTCTTC. Based on the CDR3 plus reference TRBV7-9 and TRBJ2-1, the full variable domain is DTGVSQNPRHKITKRGQNVTFRCDPISEHNRLYWYRQTLGQGPEFLTYFQNEAQLEKSRLLSDRFSAERPKGSFSTLEIQRTEQGDSAMYLCASSLVRDNEQFFGPGTRLTVL.

This clone was counted between two and nine times. J is TRBJ2-1 and V is TRBV7-6; TRBD1 might be the D (6 bases). The germline V and J ends were trimmed by 5 bases and 6 bases, with 20 bases remaining between them. The length of the CDR3 is 16 residues. The germline V gene has CDR1 SGHVS and CDR2 FNYEAQ. CDR3 region: CASSLEGLTGFNEQFF. The CDR3 coding sequence is TGTGCCAGCAGCCTAGAGGGGTTGACAGGCTTCAATGAGCAGTTCTTC.

The chain combines TRBV5-1 with TRBJ2-1; TRBD2 aligns across 8 bases. The CDR3 totals 14 residues. The ends lost 4 bases at V and 6 bases at J; junction bases unmatched: 6. From germline, CDR1 is SGHRS and CDR2 YFSETQ. The CDR3 reads CASSRGGDPNEQFF. The CDR3 DNA reads as TGCGCCAGCAGCCGGGGGGGGGACCCCAATGAGCAGTTCTTC. Full variable domain (outside the CDR3, taken from reference TRBV5-1 and TRBJ2-1): KAGVTQTPRYLIKTRGQQVTLSCSPISGHRSVSWYQQTPGQGLQFLFEYFSETQRNKGNFPGRFSGRQFSNSRSEMNVSTLELGDSALYLCASSRGGDPNEQFFGPGTRLTVL.

This clone appeared a few times. This chain links TRBV4-1 with TRBJ1-1; 7 bases match TRBD1. This CDR3 region has 14 residues. V trimming: 1 base; J trimming: 4 bases; junction bases outside the gene matches: 3. Germline CDR1 and CDR2: MGHRA and YSYEKL. Written as DNA, the CDR3 is TGCGCCAGCAGCCAAGTAGCAGGGGGCACTGAAGCTTTCTTT. This codes for CASSQVAGGTEAFF.

J is TRBJ2-2 and V is TRBV28; weak D call: TRBD1 (5 bases). Germline V lookup: CDR1 MDHEN, CDR2 SYDVKM. The CDR3 runs to 14 residues. V shed 7 bases and J shed 4 bases, with 13 bases lying between them. As DNA, the CDR3 is TGTGCCAGCACTGTTTACAGGTCCACCGGGGAGCTGTTTTTT. It specifies CASTVYRSTGELFF.